Here is one T cell receptor beta chain with its context. This sample was included in a study of blood T cells in healthy people across ages. A J-beta primer mix and a sample-barcoded 5' primer were used in a second PCR of about 7 to 12 cycles. One entry per CDR3 protein, called by TCRdb with MiXCR from the 5' RACE reads. The sample lists some 1.7 million distinct CDR3 sequences; roughly 27% were seen once. In germline, CDR1 is SGDLS, CDR2 YYNGEE. Trimming cost V 3 bases and J 4 bases, with 16 bases left between them. CDR3 size: 15 residues. The clonotype comes from a woman aged 25 to 45 in good health. This rearrangement joins TRBV9 to TRBJ1-1, with D perhaps TRBD1 (6 bases). The sequencing input was blood. CDR3 sequence reads: CASSAYGQSVTEAFF. The CDR3 DNA follows: TGTGCCAGCAGCGCCTATGGACAGAGTGTCACTGAAGCTTTCTTT.